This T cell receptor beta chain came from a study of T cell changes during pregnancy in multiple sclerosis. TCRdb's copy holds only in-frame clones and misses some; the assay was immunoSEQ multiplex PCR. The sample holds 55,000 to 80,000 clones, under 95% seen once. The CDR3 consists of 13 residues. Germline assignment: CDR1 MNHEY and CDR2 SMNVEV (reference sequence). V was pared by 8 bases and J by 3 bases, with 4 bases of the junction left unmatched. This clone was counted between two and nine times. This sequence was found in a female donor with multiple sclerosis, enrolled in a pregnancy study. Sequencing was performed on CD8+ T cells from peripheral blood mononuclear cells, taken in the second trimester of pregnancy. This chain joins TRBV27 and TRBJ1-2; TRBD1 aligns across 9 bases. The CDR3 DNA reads TGTGCCAGCGGGACAGGGTCGGACTATGGCTACACCTTC. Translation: CASGTGSDYGYTF.